These 27 T cell receptor beta chains were all obtained from the same sample, sequenced in a study of regulatory T cells in long-lasting Graves disease. Time point reported: newly diagnosed GD, antithyroid drugs for less than 3 months. RNA extracted from PBMCs served as the sequencing template. Through Arm-PCR of CDR3 regions and iRepertoire HTBI primers, TCR beta libraries were built. TCRdb reanalysed the multiplex PCR reads using MiXCR and keeps one entry per CDR3 protein. In the table there are around 250,000 distinct CDR3 sequences, 20% to 25% of which are singletons. The material sequenced was peripheral blood mononuclear cells (PBMCs), taken at new diagnosis, from a patient treated with antithyroid drugs. The receptor set was obtained from a female donor with Graves disease.

This clonotype was detected ten times or more. The chain links TRBV18 to TRBJ2-7, with 10 bases aligning to TRBD1. CDR1 and CDR2 from the germline V gene are KGHSH and LQKENI. The J segment lost 7 bases and the V segment lost 4 bases, leaving 10 bases of the junction unmatched. This CDR3 has 15 amino acids. The CDR3 region has the DNA TGTGCCAGCTCACGAACCGGGACAGGGGCGGGAGAGCAGTACTTC. Amino acids: CASSRTGTGAGEQYF.

For this clonotype: A far larger clone is a single base away, which makes a read error likely. The V and J genes are TRBV7-2 and TRBJ2-3; D may match TRBD1 or TRBD2 (5 bases each). The V and J ends lost 4 bases and 1 base respectively, with 12 bases between them. Germline CDR1 reads SGHTA; CDR2 reads FQGNSA. The CDR3 extends over 15 amino acids. For the CDR3, the DNA is TGTGCCAGCAGCTGGACACTAGTGGGCACAGATACGCAGTATTTT. Protein: CASSWTLVGTDTQYF. The variable domain in full, with the rest retrieved from reference TRBV7-2 and TRBJ2-3, is GAGVSQSPSNKVTEKGKDVELRCDPISGHTALYWYRQSLGQGLEFLIYFQGNSAPDKSGLPSDRFSAERTGGSVSTLTIQRTQQEDSAVYLCASSWTLVGTDTQYFGPGTRLTVL.

This clonotype was counted ten times or more. The CDR3 protein is CSARLAGGDQETQYF. CDR3 DNA: TGCAGTGCACGACTAGCGGGAGGAGACCAAGAGACCCAGTACTTC. The chain links TRBV20-1 to TRBJ2-5, with 13 bases matching TRBD2. The V and J ends lost 6 bases and 0 bases, in that order; junction bases with no gene match: 4. The CDR3 is made up of 15 amino acids. The germline V gene has CDR1 DFQATT and CDR2 SNEGSKA (reference sequence).

This clonotype has more than one count but fewer than ten. The V gene is TRBV9, the J gene TRBJ2-1; D is ambiguous. CDR3 length equals 11 residues. Germline CDR1 is SGDLS and CDR2 is YYNGEE. V lost 4 bases and J lost 9, with 8 bases in between. CDR3 amino acids: CASSSTSEQFF. CDR3 nucleotide sequence: TGTGCCAGCAGCTCAACGAGTGAGCAGTTCTTC.

This clonotype was seen ten or more times. J is TRBJ2-2 and V is TRBV3-1, with D possibly being TRBD2 (5 bases). Per germline, CDR1 LGHDT and CDR2 YNNKEL (reference sequence). The CDR3 is made up of 15 amino acids. V was cut by 2 bases and J by 5 bases, with 12 bases left in between. The CDR3 spells CASSQPGVKTGELFF. CDR3 bases: TGTGCCAGCAGCCAACCCGGGGTTAAGACCGGGGAGCTGTTTTTT.

The chain recombines TRBV30 with TRBJ2-5; D gene uncertain. The ends were cut back, 1 base at V and 2 bases at J, with 11 bases in the middle. Per the germline V gene, CDR1 is GTSNPN and CDR2 is SVGIG (reference sequence). The CDR3 runs to 14 residues. CDR3 region: CAWSGFPGQETQYF. The CDR3 bases are TGTGCCTGGAGTGGATTTCCCGGGCAAGAGACCCAGTACTTC.

Many counts were recorded for this clonotype. The chain joins TRBV15 to TRBJ1-4, with a tentative D call TRBD1 (5 bases). V was clipped by 0 bases and J by 3 bases, with 14 bases between them. Per the germline V gene, CDR1 is LNHNV and CDR2 is YYDKDF (reference sequence). This CDR3 has 17 residues. CDR3 protein: CATSRELRDVSNEKLFF. The CDR3 DNA follows: TGTGCCACCAGCAGAGAACTACGGGACGTTTCTAATGAAAAACTGTTTTTT.

This clonotype was counted many times. The gene calls are TRBV6-2 or TRBV6-3 and TRBJ2-1; possible D gene TRBD1, 6 bases. Trimming removed 2 bases at V and 1 base at J, with 15 bases between. Germline V gives CDR1 MNHEY, CDR2 SVGEGT. This CDR3 is built from 17 residues. CDR3 coding DNA: TGTGCCAGCAGTTACCGTGAGGCAGGGGCGTCCTACAATGAGCAGTTCTTC. It translates to CASSYREAGASYNEQFF.

This clonotype was recorded many times. The CDR3 reads CASSLGTSLTDTQYF. CDR3 DNA: TGTGCCAGCAGCTTAGGGACTAGCCTCACAGATACGCAGTATTTT. The chain couples TRBV7-3 to TRBJ2-3, with 9 bases identical to TRBD2. The junction had 2 bases not matched to a gene; V was cut back by 2 bases and J by 2 bases. This CDR3 region has 15 residues. Germline CDR1 reads SGHTA; CDR2 reads FQGTGA. The variable domain in full, completed from reference TRBV7-3 and TRBJ2-3, reads GAGVSQTPSNKVTEKGKYVELRCDPISGHTALYWYRQSLGQGPEFLIYFQGTGAADDSGLPNDRFFAVRPEGSVSTLKIQRTERGDSAVYLCASSLGTSLTDTQYFGPGTRLTVL.

The sample holds one count of this clonotype. Just one base apart from a much larger clone, this may be a read error. The V gene is TRBV18, the J gene TRBJ2-7, with TRBD2 identical over 10 bases. V trimming: 8 bases; J trimming: 7 bases; junction bases outside the gene matches: 8. CDR1 and CDR2 from the germline V gene are KGHSH and LQKENI. The CDR3 runs to 13 residues. The CDR3 DNA sequence: TGTGCCAGCCCAACCGGGACTAGCGATGAGCAGTACTTC. Its protein product is CASPTGTSDEQYF.

This clonotype has a count of ten or more. The chain couples TRBV5-1 to TRBJ2-1, with 7 positions matching TRBD2. Germline lookup yields CDR1 SGHRS and CDR2 YFSETQ. The trim removed 3 bases at V and 6 bases at J, leaving 3 bases unmatched. This CDR3 contains 13 residues. CDR3 nucleotides: TGCGCCAGCAGCTGGAGCGGGGTCAATGAGCAGTTCTTC. This sequence encodes CASSWSGVNEQFF. Looking up the rest from reference TRBV5-1 and TRBJ2-1 gives the full variable domain: KAGVTQTPRYLIKTRGQQVTLSCSPISGHRSVSWYQQTPGQGLQFLFEYFSETQRNKGNFPGRFSGRQFSNSRSEMNVSTLELGDSALYLCASSWSGVNEQFFGPGTRLTVL.

This clonotype was found many times. CDR3 nucleotides: TGTGCCAGCAGCCAATCGAGCACACAAGAGACCCAGTACTTC. This sequence encodes CASSQSSTQETQYF. The gene calls are TRBV4-2 and TRBJ2-5; D gene unclear. The V end lost 2 bases, the J end lost 2 bases, and 9 bases lay between the germline ends. The CDR3 consists of 14 residues. Germline values: CDR1 LGHNA, CDR2 YNFKEQ.

This clonotype was detected ten times or more. This chain links TRBV5-1 with TRBJ2-2; D remains ambiguous. Germline V gene data show CDR1 as SGHRS and CDR2 as YFSETQ. CDR3 length: 16 residues. Trimming pared 0 bases from V and 4 bases from J, leaving 13 bases between. The CDR3 loop reads CASSLVPGHGTGELFF. In nucleotides, the CDR3 is TGCGCCAGCAGCTTGGTCCCAGGCCATGGCACCGGGGAGCTGTTTTTT. The entire variable domain, with the rest obtained from reference TRBV5-1 and TRBJ2-2, is as follows: KAGVTQTPRYLIKTRGQQVTLSCSPISGHRSVSWYQQTPGQGLQFLFEYFSETQRNKGNFPGRFSGRQFSNSRSEMNVSTLELGDSALYLCASSLVPGHGTGELFFGEGSRLTVL.

Concerning this clonotype: The likely explanation is a read error, given a far larger clone one base away. This chain links TRBV20-1 with TRBJ2-7; no clear D. This CDR3 has 13 amino acids. Germline V gene sequence: CDR1 DFQATT, CDR2 SNEGSKA (reference sequence). Trimming took 6 bases from V and 7 from J, leaving 19 bases between them. CDR3: CSATSSWGNEQYF. In nucleotides, the CDR3 is TGCAGTGCCACTTCCTCTTGGGGAAATGAGCAGTACTTC.

This clonotype occurred many times. This rearrangement joins TRBV5-1 to TRBJ2-5, with 8 positions matching TRBD1. The V gene end was trimmed by 3 bases and the J gene end by 1 base; junction bases not matched to a gene: 8. The germline V gene has CDR1 SGHRS and CDR2 YFSETQ. This CDR3 spans 16 amino acids. The CDR3 nucleotides read TGCGCCAGCAGCTCTGGGACAGGAGTGGGCCAAGAGACCCAGTACTTC. The encoded protein is CASSSGTGVGQETQYF.

The sample holds many counts of this clonotype. The chain couples TRBV7-2 to TRBJ1-2; TRBD1 aligns across 12 bases. The J segment lost 8 bases and the V segment lost 2 bases, leaving 3 bases of the junction unmatched. CDR1 and CDR2 from the germline V gene are SGHTA and FQGNSA. The CDR3 runs to 14 residues. In DNA, the CDR3 is TGTGCCAGCAGCTTAAAAGGGACAGGGGGCGGCTACACCTTC. It encodes CASSLKGTGGGYTF.

There are many counts of this clonotype. No DNA is shown, since the ends of the CDR3 on it are uncertain; the CDR3 is the one TCRdb lists. This chain uses TRBV12-3 or TRBV12-4 with TRBJ2-5; the table's D call, TRBD1, has no DNA check behind it. The CDR3 is 13 residues long, ends included. The CDR3: CASSFGPGETQYF.

This clonotype has at least ten counts. The V and J genes are TRBV18 and TRBJ2-1, with 10 bases lining up with TRBD1. Unmatched junction bases numbered 7, after V lost 6 bases and J lost 5 bases. The CDR3 has 15 amino acids. CDR1 is KGHSH and CDR2 is LQKENI in the germline V gene. DNA for the CDR3: TGTGCCAGCTCCGGACAGGGGGTAAGAAACAATGAGCAGTTCTTC. It translates to CASSGQGVRNNEQFF.

This clonotype was seen at least ten times. The chain uses TRBV5-1 and TRBJ1-1, with TRBD1 matching over 10 bases. The CDR3 contains 15 residues. Per the germline V gene, CDR1 is SGHRS and CDR2 is YFSETQ. The V and J ends lost 4 bases and 3 bases, in that order; junction bases with no gene match: 6. Written as DNA, the CDR3 is TGCGCCAGCAGCACTACGGGACAGGGGTACACTGAAGCTTTCTTT. It translates to CASSTTGQGYTEAFF.

This clonotype was recorded many times. This sequence joins TRBV6-5 and TRBJ2-7, with a weak D call TRBD1 (5 bases). This CDR3 spans 15 amino acids. Germline loops: CDR1 MNHEY, CDR2 SVGAGI. V lost 2 bases to trimming and J lost 3 bases, with 14 bases between them. This chain's CDR3 is CASSYDPDTYYEQYF. CDR3 DNA sequence: TGTGCCAGCAGTTACGATCCGGACACTTACTACGAGCAGTACTTC.

To note about this clonotype: A clone one base away is much larger, so this may be a read error. V usage is TRBV12-3 or TRBV12-4 and J usage is TRBJ1-5; D unclear. This CDR3 region has 15 residues. The CDR3: CASSHRTLSNQLQHF. The DNA of the CDR3 is TGTGCCAGCAGTCACCGGACCCTGTCAAATCAGCTCCAGCATTTT.

A remark on this clonotype: This likely stems from a read error, as it lies one base from a far larger clone. The chain recombines TRBV5-4 with TRBJ1-1; the D gene is possibly TRBD1 (5 bases). Per germline, CDR1 SGHNT and CDR2 YYREEE (reference sequence). This CDR3 is built from 14 residues. V was trimmed by 5 bases and J by 3 bases, leaving 14 bases between them. Here the CDR3 reads CASSRAGSYTEAFF. The CDR3 bases are TGTGCCAGCAGTCGCGCAGGGAGCTACACTGAAGCTTTCTTT.

This clonotype was counted at least ten times. Compared with germline, one end of the junction differs, possibly owing to a read error. The chain employs TRBV7-9 and TRBJ2-3; D is uncertain. This CDR3 is 15 amino acids long. Per germline, CDR1 SEHNR and CDR2 FQNEAQ (reference sequence). The CDR3 DNA reads as TGTGTCAGCAGCTTTGGACGGACCGGCACAGATACGCAGTATTTT. As protein: CVSSFGRTGTDTQYF.

Details on this clonotype: The germline gene is not matched at one end of the junction; a read error may be the cause. The rearrangement uses TRBV7-6 and TRBJ2-3; 7 positions match TRBD1. The germline V gene encodes CDR1 SGHVS and CDR2 FNYEAQ. CDR3 size: 16 residues. DNA for the CDR3: TGTGCCGGCAGCTCCAGGGACAGCCCTAGCACAGATACGCAATATTTT. Amino acid sequence: CAGSSRDSPSTDTQYF.

This clonotype has ten or more counts. This chain connects TRBV14 to TRBJ1-2, with a weak D call TRBD1 (5 bases). Germline loops: CDR1 SGHDN, CDR2 FVKESK. Trimming pared 4 bases from V and 7 bases from J, leaving 13 bases between. The CDR3 totals 13 residues. CDR3 region: CASSPQAWGGYTF. In DNA form, the CDR3 reads TGTGCCAGCAGCCCACAGGCTTGGGGTGGCTACACCTTC.

This clonotype was observed many times. The J gene is TRBJ2-3, the V gene TRBV14; TRBD1 matches at 10 bases. There are 17 residues in the CDR3. V lost 3 bases to trimming and J lost 5 bases; unmatched junction nucleotides: 11. Germline CDR1 is SGHDN and CDR2 is FVKESK. CDR3 sequence (DNA): TGTGCCAGCAGCCATGCCCCGATTTGGACAGGGGGAGATACGCAGTATTTT. Translated: CASSHAPIWTGGDTQYF.

This clonotype was recorded many times. This chain uses TRBV11-2 with TRBJ2-3; 10 bases are a match to TRBD2. The germline V gene has CDR1 SGHAT and CDR2 FQNNGV. The CDR3 runs 18 residues. V shed 5 bases and J 2 bases; nucleotides not matched to a gene: 13. DNA of the CDR3: TGTGCCAGCAGCGACCTCAAATCTAGCGGGGGTAACACAGATACGCAGTATTTT. This translates into CASSDLKSSGGNTDTQYF.